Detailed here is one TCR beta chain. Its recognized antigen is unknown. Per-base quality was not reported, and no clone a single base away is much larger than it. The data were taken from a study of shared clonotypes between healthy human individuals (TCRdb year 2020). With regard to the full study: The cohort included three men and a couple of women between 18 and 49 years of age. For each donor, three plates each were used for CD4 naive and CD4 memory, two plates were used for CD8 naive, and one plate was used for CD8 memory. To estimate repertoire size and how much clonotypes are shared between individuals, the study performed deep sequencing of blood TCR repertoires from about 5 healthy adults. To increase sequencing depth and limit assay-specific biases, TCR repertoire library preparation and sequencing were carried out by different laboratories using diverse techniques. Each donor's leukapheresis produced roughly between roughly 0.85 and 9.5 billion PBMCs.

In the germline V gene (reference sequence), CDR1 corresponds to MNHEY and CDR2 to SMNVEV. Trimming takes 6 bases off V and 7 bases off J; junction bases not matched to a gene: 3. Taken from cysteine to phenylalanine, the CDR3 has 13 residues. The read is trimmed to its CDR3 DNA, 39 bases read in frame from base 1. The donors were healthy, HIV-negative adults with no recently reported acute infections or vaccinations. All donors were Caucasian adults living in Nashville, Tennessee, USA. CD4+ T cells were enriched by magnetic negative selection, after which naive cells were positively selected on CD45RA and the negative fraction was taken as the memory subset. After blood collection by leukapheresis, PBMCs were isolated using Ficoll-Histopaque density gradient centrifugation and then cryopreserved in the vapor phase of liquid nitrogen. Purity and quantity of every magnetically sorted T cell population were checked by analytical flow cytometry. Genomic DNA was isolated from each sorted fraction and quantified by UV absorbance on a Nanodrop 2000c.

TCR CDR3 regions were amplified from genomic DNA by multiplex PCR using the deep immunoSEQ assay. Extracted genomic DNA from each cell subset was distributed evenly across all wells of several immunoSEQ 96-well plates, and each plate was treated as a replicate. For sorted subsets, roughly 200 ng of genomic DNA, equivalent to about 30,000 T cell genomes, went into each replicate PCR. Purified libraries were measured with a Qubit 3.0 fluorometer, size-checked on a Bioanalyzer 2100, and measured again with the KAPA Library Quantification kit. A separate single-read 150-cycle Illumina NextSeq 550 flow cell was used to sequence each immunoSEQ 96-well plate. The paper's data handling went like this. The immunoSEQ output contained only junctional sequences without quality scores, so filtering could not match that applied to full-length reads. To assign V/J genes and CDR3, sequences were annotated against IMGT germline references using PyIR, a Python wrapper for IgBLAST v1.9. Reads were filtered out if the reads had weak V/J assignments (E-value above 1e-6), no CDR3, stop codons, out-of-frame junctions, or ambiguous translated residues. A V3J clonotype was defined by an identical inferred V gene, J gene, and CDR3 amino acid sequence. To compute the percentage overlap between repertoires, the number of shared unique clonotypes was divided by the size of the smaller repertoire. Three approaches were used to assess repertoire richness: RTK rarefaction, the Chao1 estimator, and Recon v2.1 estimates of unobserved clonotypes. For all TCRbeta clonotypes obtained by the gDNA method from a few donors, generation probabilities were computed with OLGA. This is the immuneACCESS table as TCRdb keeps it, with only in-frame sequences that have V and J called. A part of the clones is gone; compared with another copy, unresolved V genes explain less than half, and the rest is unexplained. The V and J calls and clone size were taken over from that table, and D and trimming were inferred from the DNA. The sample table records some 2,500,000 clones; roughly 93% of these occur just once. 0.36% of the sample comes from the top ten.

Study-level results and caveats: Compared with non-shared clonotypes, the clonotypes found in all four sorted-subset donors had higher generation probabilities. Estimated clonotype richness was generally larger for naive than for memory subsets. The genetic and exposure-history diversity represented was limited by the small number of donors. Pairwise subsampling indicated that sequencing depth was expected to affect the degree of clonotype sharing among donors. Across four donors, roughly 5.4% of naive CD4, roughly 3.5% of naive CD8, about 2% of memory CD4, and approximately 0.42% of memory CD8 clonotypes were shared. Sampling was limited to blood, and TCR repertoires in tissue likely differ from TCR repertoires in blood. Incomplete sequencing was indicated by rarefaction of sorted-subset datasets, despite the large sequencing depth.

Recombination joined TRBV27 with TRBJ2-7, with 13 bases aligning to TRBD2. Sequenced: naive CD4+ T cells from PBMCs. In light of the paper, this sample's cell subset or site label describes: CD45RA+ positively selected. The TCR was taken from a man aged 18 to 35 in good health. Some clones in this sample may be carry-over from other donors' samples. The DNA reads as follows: TGTGCCAGCAGGTGGACTAGCGGGAGAGAGCAGTACTTC. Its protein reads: CASRWTSGREQYF.